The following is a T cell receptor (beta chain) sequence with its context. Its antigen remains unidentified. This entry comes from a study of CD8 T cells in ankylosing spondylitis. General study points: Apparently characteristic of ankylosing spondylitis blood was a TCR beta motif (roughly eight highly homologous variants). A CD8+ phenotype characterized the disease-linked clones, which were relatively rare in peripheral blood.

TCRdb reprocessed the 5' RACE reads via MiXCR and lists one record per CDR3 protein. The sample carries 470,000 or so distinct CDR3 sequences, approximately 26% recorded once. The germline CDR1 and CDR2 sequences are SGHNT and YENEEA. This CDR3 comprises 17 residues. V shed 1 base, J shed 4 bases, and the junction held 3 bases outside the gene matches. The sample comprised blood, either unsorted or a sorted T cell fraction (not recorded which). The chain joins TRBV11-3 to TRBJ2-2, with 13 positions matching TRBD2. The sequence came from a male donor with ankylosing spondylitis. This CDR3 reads CASSLGLAGGFTGELFF. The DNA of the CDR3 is TGTGCCAGCAGCTTAGGACTAGCGGGAGGTTTCACCGGGGAGCTGTTTTTT.